This T cell receptor beta chain was captured in a study of spatial heterogeneity in lung cancer. Time point noted: sample taken at primary tumor resection. Unsorted whole RNA samples from tumor, nontumor lung or frozen PBMC were sequenced. The CDR3 sequence is 12 residues long. Deletions cut 2 bases from V and 5 bases from J, with 3 bases between. A unique molecular identifier was attached to every TCR cDNA molecule. TCRdb passed the 5' RACE reads through MiXCR, listing each CDR3 protein once. The sample has about 86,000 distinct CDR3 sequences; around 13% are singletons. This clonotype was counted only a few times.

This receptor was identified in a male donor with early-stage non-small cell lung cancer. The rearrangement links TRBV12-3 or TRBV12-4 to TRBJ2-2, with unresolved D. The sample consisted of PBMCs, taken at surgery. The CDR3 DNA sequence: TGTGCCAGCAGTTTATTTACCGGGGAGCTGTTTTTT. Translation gives CASSLFTGELFF.